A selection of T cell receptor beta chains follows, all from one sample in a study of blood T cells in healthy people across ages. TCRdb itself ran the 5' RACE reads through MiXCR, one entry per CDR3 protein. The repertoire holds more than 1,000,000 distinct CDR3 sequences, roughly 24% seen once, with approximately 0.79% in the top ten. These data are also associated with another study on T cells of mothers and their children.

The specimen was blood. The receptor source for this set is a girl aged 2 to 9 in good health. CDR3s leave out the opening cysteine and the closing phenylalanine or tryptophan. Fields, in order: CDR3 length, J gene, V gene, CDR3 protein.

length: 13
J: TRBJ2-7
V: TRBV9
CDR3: ASSVLPDSSYEQY

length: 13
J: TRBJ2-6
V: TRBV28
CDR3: ASSRPTGTPNVLT

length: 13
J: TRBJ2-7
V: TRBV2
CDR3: ASTPFIARGDEQY

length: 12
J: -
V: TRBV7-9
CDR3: ASSTAYGDGEQF

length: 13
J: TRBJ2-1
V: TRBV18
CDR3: ASSYPGTGENEQF

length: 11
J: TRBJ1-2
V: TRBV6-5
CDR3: ASSSATNYGYT

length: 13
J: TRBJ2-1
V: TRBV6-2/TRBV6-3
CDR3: ASRSENLGYNEQF

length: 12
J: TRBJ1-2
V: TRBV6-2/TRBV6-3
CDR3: ASVPAGQAHGYT

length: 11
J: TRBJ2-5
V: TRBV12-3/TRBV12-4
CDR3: ASTVAGTETQY

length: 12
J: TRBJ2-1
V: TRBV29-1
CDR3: SVERLAGVNEQF

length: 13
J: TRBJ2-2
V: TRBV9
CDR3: ASSVVPLNTGELF

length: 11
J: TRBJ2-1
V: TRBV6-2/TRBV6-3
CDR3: ASSAASRYEQF

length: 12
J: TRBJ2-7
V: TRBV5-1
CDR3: ASSPGQMNYEQY

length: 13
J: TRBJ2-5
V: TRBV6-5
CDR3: ASSSGRGAGETQY

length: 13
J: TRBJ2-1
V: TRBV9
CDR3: ASSVSPSSYNEQF

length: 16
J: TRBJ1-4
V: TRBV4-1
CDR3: ASSQDPVEVQGPLGMF

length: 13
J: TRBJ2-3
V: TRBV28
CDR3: ASSSPGGPPLTQY

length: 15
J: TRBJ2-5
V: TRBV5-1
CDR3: ASSLAGSSAPWETQY

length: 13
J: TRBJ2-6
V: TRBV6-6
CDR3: ASSSNRVGANVLT

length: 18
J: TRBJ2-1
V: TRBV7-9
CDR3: ASSSPGQGVLSSSYNEQF

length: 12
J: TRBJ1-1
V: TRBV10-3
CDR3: AISEGGANTEAF

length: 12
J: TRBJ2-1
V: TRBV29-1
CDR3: SVDRREESNEQF

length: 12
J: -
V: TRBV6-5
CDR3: ASSYSRTYNEQF

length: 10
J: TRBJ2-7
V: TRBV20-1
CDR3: SARDQGYEQY

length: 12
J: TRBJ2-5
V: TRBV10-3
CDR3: AISLAGDQETQY

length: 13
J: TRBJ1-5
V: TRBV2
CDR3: ASKQGRTHNQPQH

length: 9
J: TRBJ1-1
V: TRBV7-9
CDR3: ASGREPEAF

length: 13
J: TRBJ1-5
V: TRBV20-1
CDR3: SAIQQGSSNQPQH

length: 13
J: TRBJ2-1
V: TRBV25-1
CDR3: ASSRYSGTRAEQF

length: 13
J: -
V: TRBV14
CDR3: ASTLLAVNYNEQF

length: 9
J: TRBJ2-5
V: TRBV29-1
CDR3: SVEDNYGQY

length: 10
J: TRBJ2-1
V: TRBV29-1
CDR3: SVVGLPNEQF

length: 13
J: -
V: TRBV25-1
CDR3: ASSESERMQVTQY

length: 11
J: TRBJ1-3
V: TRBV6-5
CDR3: ASQVTSGNTIY

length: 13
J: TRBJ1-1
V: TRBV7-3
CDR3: ASREQGLENTEAF

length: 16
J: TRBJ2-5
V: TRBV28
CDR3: ASSLWENSGTRQETQY

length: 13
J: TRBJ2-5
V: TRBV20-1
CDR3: SARGTGGPSEEQY

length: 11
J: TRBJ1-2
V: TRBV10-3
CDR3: AISVEGNYGYT

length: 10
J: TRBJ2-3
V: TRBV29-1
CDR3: SSGTGTDTQY

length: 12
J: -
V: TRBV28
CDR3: ASSFGSGRYVQY